These 9 T cell receptor beta chains share one sample of origin, sequenced in a study of blood T cell repertoires in COVID-19. Using immunoSEQ multiplex PCR, the repertoire was profiled, and TCRdb retains in-frame clones only, with some absent. Found here are roughly 130,000 clones, roughly 80% of them singletons; the top ten hold less than 20%. The specimen was peripheral blood. The source of these receptors is a woman between 50 and 59 years old with acute or convalescent COVID-19.

The chain employs TRBV29-1 and TRBJ1-2; 9 positions agree with TRBD1. The CDR3 is 13 amino acids. Trimming took 4 bases from V and 5 from J; bases not matched to a gene: 5. Germline CDR1 is SQVTM and CDR2 is ANQGSEA. The CDR3 region is CSVGGQGYYGYTF. The CDR3 DNA is TGCAGCGTTGGTGGACAGGGGTATTATGGCTACACCTTC.

The chain employs TRBV7-3 and TRBJ1-1; D gene uncertain. Germline values: CDR1 SGHTA, CDR2 FQGTGA. Trimming cost V 2 bases and J 4 bases, with 17 bases left between them. CDR3 length: 16 amino acids. The CDR3 DNA reads as TGTGCCAGCAGCTTAGTCGCGGGCAGGAGAGGCACTGAAGCTTTCTTT. Protein sequence: CASSLVAGRRGTEAFF.

The chain is built from TRBV4-2 and TRBJ2-1; 12 positions agree with TRBD2. Trimming took 8 bases from V and 7 from J; bases not matched to a gene: 9. Germline V gene sequence: CDR1 LGHNA, CDR2 YNFKEQ. The CDR3 is made up of 15 amino acids. CDR3 DNA sequence: TGTGCCAGCGGGCCTCTAGCGGGGGGGAATAATGAGCAGTTCTTC. Translated: CASGPLAGGNNEQFF.

V usage is TRBV6-6 and J usage is TRBJ1-3; D not resolved. The CDR3 sequence is 14 residues long. The ends were cut back, 2 bases at V and 4 bases at J, with 9 bases in the middle. Germline CDR1 is MNHNY and CDR2 is SVGAGI (reference sequence). CDR3 residues: CASSYGPGGNTIYF. The CDR3 nucleotides read TGTGCCAGCAGTTACGGTCCGGGGGGAAACACCATATATTTT.

V is TRBV2 and J is TRBJ1-4, with D unresolved. This CDR3 comprises 15 residues. V lost 2 bases, J lost 8 bases, and 15 bases lay in between. Germline CDR1 is SNHLY and CDR2 is FYNNEI. This CDR3 reads CASSELRGKVEKLFF. The CDR3 DNA reads as TGTGCCAGCAGTGAACTCAGAGGCAAGGTGGAAAAACTGTTTTTT.

This clone was detected only a few times. The V gene is TRBV7-7, the J gene TRBJ2-7; 9 bases map to TRBD2. CDR3 length: 15 amino acids. CDR1 is SSHAT, CDR2 FNYEAQ, per germline (reference sequence). J gave up 4 bases and V 0 bases, and 4 bases lay outside the gene matches. DNA of the CDR3: TGTGCCAGCAGCTTAGCCGCGGGGGGGCCGTACGAGCAGTACTTC. Encoded protein: CASSLAAGGPYEQYF.

The CDR3 reads CASRPDRGGNSPLHF. DNA of the CDR3: TGTGCCAGCAGACCTGACAGGGGAGGTAATTCACCCCTCCACTTT. The chain is built from TRBV5-4 and TRBJ1-6; TRBD1 matches at 8 bases. The germline gives CDR1 SGHNT, CDR2 YYREEE (reference sequence). Trimming removed 5 bases from V and 6 bases from J; junction bases left unmatched: 7. CDR3 length: 15 amino acids.

The chain links TRBV2 to TRBJ1-5; 10 bases align to TRBD1. This CDR3 spans 15 amino acids. With V trimmed by 7 bases and J by 5 bases, 8 bases remained unmatched. The germline CDR1 and CDR2 sequences are SNHLY and FYNNEI. The CDR3: CASKGGQGLYQPQHF. CDR3 nucleotides: TGTGCCAGCAAGGGGGGACAGGGGTTGTATCAGCCCCAGCATTTT.

This chain links TRBV3-1 (or the pseudogene TRBV3-2) with TRBJ1-2; 7 nucleotides line up with TRBD1. V trimming: 4 bases; J trimming: 6 bases; junction bases outside the gene matches: 17. Per germline, CDR1 LGHDT and CDR2 YNNKEL (reference sequence). This CDR3 contains 17 residues. The CDR3 DNA reads as TGTGCCAGCAGCCCACAATTGACTAGACAGGGTTCGCATGGCTACACCTTC. It encodes CASSPQLTRQGSHGYTF.